A single sample is the source of the 22 T cell receptor beta chains below, sequenced in a study of blood T cell repertoires in COVID-19 (dated by TCRdb to the early 2020s). The library came from the immunoSEQ multiplex PCR assay. TCRdb retrieved this table from immuneACCESS and kept in-frame rearrangements only. Not all clones are present; in checked studies, unresolved V genes account for under half, and no reason is known for the remainder. Here the sample has about 190,000 clones; approximately 81% occur a single time. The top ten hold over 9.5% of the sample. The sequenced sample consisted of peripheral blood. The receptors were gathered from a woman aged 80 or over with active or convalescent COVID-19.

This clone has just a few counts. The gene calls are TRBV2 and TRBJ1-2; 12 nucleotides match TRBD1. CDR3 length: 15 residues. Germline V gives CDR1 SNHLY, CDR2 FYNNEI. V lost 8 bases to trimming and J lost 5 bases; unmatched junction nucleotides: 9. DNA of the CDR3: TGTGCCAGCTCGGGACAGGGGGCGCCGGTTTATGGCTACACCTTC. Translated: CASSGQGAPVYGYTF.

This rearrangement joins TRBV2 to TRBJ1-2; D is unresolved. V lost 7 bases and J lost 8, with 17 bases in between. The CDR3 length is 13 residues. In germline, CDR1 is SNHLY, CDR2 FYNNEI. The CDR3 sequence is CASTESGLEGYTF. The CDR3 DNA follows: TGTGCCAGCACCGAGAGCGGGCTCGAGGGCTACACCTTC.

The J gene is TRBJ1-4, the V gene TRBV2; no reliable D call. Between the trimmed V and J ends, which lost 4 bases and 4 bases, there was a span of 7 bases. The CDR3 runs 13 residues. Germline CDR1 and CDR2: SNHLY and FYNNEI. This CDR3 reads CASSVTRNEKLFF. CDR3 DNA sequence: TGTGCCAGCAGTGTAACACGTAATGAAAAACTGTTTTTT.

The J gene is TRBJ2-3, the V gene TRBV6-5, with D hard to call. The germline CDR1 and CDR2 sequences are MNHEY and SVGAGI. The V and J ends lost 8 bases and 9 bases respectively, with 15 bases between them. The CDR3 is 12 amino acids. The CDR3 DNA follows: TGTGCCAGCGGGCTGATCTTGGGCACGCAGTATTTT. This codes for CASGLILGTQYF.

V gene TRBV27 combines with J gene TRBJ1-6; unclear D gene. The V and J ends lost 4 bases and 4 bases respectively, with 14 bases between them. Germline assignment: CDR1 MNHEY and CDR2 SMNVEV (reference sequence). The CDR3 sequence is 16 residues long. The CDR3 region has the DNA TGTGCCAGCAGTTGGATTTCCGGGAGATATAATTCACCCCTCCACTTT. It encodes CASSWISGRYNSPLHF.

The V gene is TRBV5-6, the J gene TRBJ1-1; possibly TRBD1 for D (6 bases). This CDR3 is built from 14 residues. V was pared by 4 bases and J by 5 bases, with 15 bases between. CDR1 is SGHDT, CDR2 YYEEEE, per germline. CDR3 amino acids: CASSTDSLRTEAFF. In DNA form, the CDR3 reads TGTGCCAGCAGCACGGACAGTCTAAGGACTGAAGCTTTCTTT.

The rearrangement joins TRBV5-1 to TRBJ1-6, with D possibly TRBD1 on 5 matching bases. This CDR3 contains 15 residues. V dropped 5 bases and J dropped 8 bases, with 17 bases sitting between them. Per germline, CDR1 SGHRS and CDR2 YFSETQ. The chain's CDR3 is CASSRDPSGDSPLHF. The CDR3 DNA reads TGCGCCAGCAGTAGGGACCCCTCGGGGGATTCACCCCTCCACTTT.

The J gene is TRBJ2-1, the V gene TRBV20-1; the match to TRBD2 covers 7 bases. Germline V gene data show CDR1 as DFQATT and CDR2 as SNEGSKA (reference sequence). J gave up 0 bases and V 3 bases, and 2 bases lay outside the gene matches. The CDR3 consists of 14 residues. The CDR3 loop reads CSASGGVSYNEQFF. The CDR3 nucleotides read TGCAGTGCTAGTGGGGGGGTCTCCTACAATGAGCAGTTCTTC.

The chain combines TRBV27 with TRBJ1-1; 8 nucleotides align to TRBD1. There are 16 residues in the CDR3. Germline trimming cut 5 bases from V and 3 bases from J; bases unmatched to any gene: 11. Germline loops: CDR1 MNHEY, CDR2 SMNVEV (reference sequence). CDR3 residues: CASSPGGTGGYTEAFF. The CDR3 DNA reads as TGTGCCAGCAGTCCCGGCGGGACAGGCGGGTACACTGAAGCTTTCTTT.

The chain couples TRBV5-1 to TRBJ1-1, with D hard to call. The germline V and J ends were trimmed by 0 bases and 1 base, with 10 bases remaining between them. The CDR3 spans 15 residues. Germline lookup yields CDR1 SGHRS and CDR2 YFSETQ. The CDR3 region is CASSLATARNTEAFF. The CDR3 DNA reads as TGCGCCAGCAGCTTGGCGACGGCTAGGAACACTGAAGCTTTCTTT.

This clone came up a few times. The J gene is TRBJ2-1, the V gene TRBV7-3; TRBD1 is a possible D gene (5 bases). V gave up 5 bases and J gave up 6 bases, with 11 bases separating them. The germline gives CDR1 SGHTA, CDR2 FQGTGA. The CDR3 is made up of 13 amino acids. Here the CDR3 DNA reads TGTGCCAGCAGCGGTGACAGTGGCAATGAGCAGTTCTTC. Translating it yields CASSGDSGNEQFF. The variable domain in full, with the rest retrieved from reference TRBV7-3 and TRBJ2-1, is GAGVSQTPSNKVTEKGKYVELRCDPISGHTALYWYRQSLGQGPEFLIYFQGTGAADDSGLPNDRFFAVRPEGSVSTLKIQRTERGDSAVYLCASSGDSGNEQFFGPGTRLTVL.

The V gene is TRBV19, the J gene TRBJ2-5, with D possibly TRBD2 on 6 matching bases. V was cut by 3 bases and J by 2 bases, with 13 bases left in between. Germline V gene lookup returns CDR1 LNHDA and CDR2 SQIVND (reference sequence). This CDR3 has 15 residues. The CDR3 nucleotides read TGTGCCAGTAGTATTGGGGGAGGCATTCAAGAGACCCAGTACTTC. It yields the protein CASSIGGGIQETQYF.

The chain combines TRBV19 with TRBJ1-5; 7 bases are a match to TRBD1. This CDR3 spans 18 amino acids. After removal of 5 bases from V and 6 bases from J, the junction contained 19 bases not matched to a gene. CDR1 and CDR2 from the germline V gene are LNHDA and SQIVND (reference sequence). CDR3 bases: TGTGCCAGTAGTCAAGGACAGGCCCGGGGATTACTGAGTCAGCCCCAGCATTTT. This encodes CASSQGQARGLLSQPQHF.

The chain carries TRBV7-2 and TRBJ1-2; D is possibly TRBD1 (5 bases). Per the germline V gene, CDR1 is SGHTA and CDR2 is FQGNSA. The CDR3 covers 13 residues. V was cut by 5 bases and J by 4 bases, with 11 bases left in between. The CDR3 here is CASSQDRGYGYTF. DNA for the CDR3: TGTGCCAGCAGCCAAGACAGAGGCTATGGCTACACCTTC. The whole variable domain, filled in from reference TRBV7-2 and TRBJ1-2, reads GAGVSQSPSNKVTEKGKDVELRCDPISGHTALYWYRQSLGQGLEFLIYFQGNSAPDKSGLPSDRFSAERTGGSVSTLTIQRTQQEDSAVYLCASSQDRGYGYTFGSGTRLTVV.

The chain uses TRBV5-6 and TRBJ1-4, with a tentative D call TRBD1 (5 bases). The CDR3 spans 15 residues. The V gene lost 4 bases and the J gene lost 8 bases, with 18 bases spanning the gap. Germline V gene lookup returns CDR1 SGHDT and CDR2 YYEEEE. CDR3 region: CASSTQRQGGEKLFF. The CDR3 DNA reads as TGTGCCAGCAGCACGCAGCGCCAGGGAGGGGAAAAACTGTTTTTT.

V is TRBV7-8 and J is TRBJ2-7; D may be TRBD2 (5 bases). This CDR3 has 13 amino acids. The germline V gene encodes CDR1 SGHVS and CDR2 FQNEAQ. Trimming left V 4 bases short and J 3 bases short, with 10 bases between. The CDR3 spells CASSYGAVYEQYF. The CDR3 DNA reads TGTGCCAGCAGCTACGGAGCGGTCTACGAGCAGTACTTC.

The chain has TRBV3-1 (or the pseudogene TRBV3-2) and TRBJ2-1; TRBD2 is a possible D gene (6 bases). The V and J ends lost 2 bases and 15 bases respectively, with 14 bases between them. CDR1 LGHDT and CDR2 YNNKEL come from the germline V gene (reference sequence). This CDR3 has 12 residues. The CDR3 nucleotides are TGTGCCAGCAGCCAATCGAGCGCGGGGAGGTTCTTC. It is translated as CASSQSSAGRFF.

The rearrangement uses TRBV7-9 and TRBJ2-7, with D possibly being TRBD1 (5 bases). Trimming removed 5 bases from V and 9 bases from J, with 14 bases in between. CDR3 length equals 12 residues. Germline-derived CDR1 and CDR2 are SEHNR and FQNEAQ (reference sequence). The CDR3 loop reads CASSQTDRMQYF. The CDR3 DNA sequence: TGTGCCAGCAGCCAGACAGACCGAATGCAGTACTTC. The full variable domain, completed using reference TRBV7-9 and TRBJ2-7, is DTGVSQNPRHKITKRGQNVTFRCDPISEHNRLYWYRQTLGQGPEFLTYFQNEAQLEKSRLLSDRFSAERPKGSFSTLEIQRTEQGDSAMYLCASSQTDRMQYFGPGTRLTVT.

In its sample, this clone was seen once. This sequence joins TRBV6-1 and TRBJ1-2; TRBD1 matches 8 bases. Germline-derived CDR1 and CDR2 are MNHNS and SASEGT. CDR3 size: 16 residues. V was clipped by 0 bases and J by 6 bases; unmatched bases: 9. CDR3 residues: CASSEAFGQGTDGYTF. The CDR3 DNA follows: TGTGCCAGCAGTGAAGCCTTTGGACAGGGCACGGATGGCTACACCTTC.

The chain has TRBV18 and TRBJ2-7, with 12 bases aligning to TRBD1. The CDR3 totals 16 residues. Germline lookup yields CDR1 KGHSH and CDR2 LQKENI. The trim removed 1 base at V and 7 bases at J, leaving 8 bases unmatched. CDR3 loop: CASSPRSGQGAWEQYF. The CDR3 region has the DNA TGTGCCAGCTCACCACGGTCGGGACAGGGGGCGTGGGAGCAGTACTTC.

The chain employs TRBV27 and TRBJ2-7; possible D gene TRBD1, 6 bases. In germline, CDR1 is MNHEY, CDR2 SMNVEV (reference sequence). This CDR3 comprises 15 residues. V was cut by 6 bases and J by 6 bases, with 21 bases left in between. The CDR3 bases are TGTGCCAGCAGCCTCAGGGGTGTCGCTTGGATCGAGCAGTACTTC. It yields the protein CASSLRGVAWIEQYF.

This clone was detected only a few times. The rearrangement joins TRBV19 to TRBJ1-1, with D possibly matching TRBD1 (6 bases). Germline V gene lookup returns CDR1 LNHDA and CDR2 SQIVND (reference sequence). This CDR3 is 14 amino acids long. With 3 bases removed from V and 5 bases from J, the gap between germline ends came to 13 bases. The CDR3, as DNA: TGTGCCAGTAGTATGGCGGGGGCGCGAACTGAAGCTTTCTTT. Encoded protein: CASSMAGARTEAFF.